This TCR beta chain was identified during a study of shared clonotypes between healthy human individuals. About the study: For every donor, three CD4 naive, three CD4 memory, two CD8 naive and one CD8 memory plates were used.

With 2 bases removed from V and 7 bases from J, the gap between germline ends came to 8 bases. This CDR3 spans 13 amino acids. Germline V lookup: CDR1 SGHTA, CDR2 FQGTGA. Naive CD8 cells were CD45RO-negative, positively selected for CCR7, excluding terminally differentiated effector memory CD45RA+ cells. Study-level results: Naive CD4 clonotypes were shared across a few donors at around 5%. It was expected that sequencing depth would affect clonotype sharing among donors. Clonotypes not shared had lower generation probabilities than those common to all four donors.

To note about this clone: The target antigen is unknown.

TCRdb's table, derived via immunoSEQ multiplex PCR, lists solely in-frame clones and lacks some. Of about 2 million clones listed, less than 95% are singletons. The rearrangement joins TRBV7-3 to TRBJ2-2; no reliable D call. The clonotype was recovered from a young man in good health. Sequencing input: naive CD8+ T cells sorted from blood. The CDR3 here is CASSLLGDGELFF. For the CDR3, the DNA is TGTGCCAGCAGCTTACTTGGCGACGGGGAGCTGTTTTTT.